One and the same sample provided the 6 T cell receptor beta chains below, sequenced in a study of cytotoxic CD8 clonotypes in ibrutinib-treated CLL. The assay was immunoSEQ multiplex PCR, and TCRdb's table has in-frame clones only and misses some. The data show around 70,000 clones, with less than 95% seen just once and 3.1% held by the top ten. The source material was PBMCs, sampled after 12 months of ibrutinib treatment. Receptors were obtained from a human donor with chronic lymphocytic leukemia.

The rearrangement uses TRBV5-1 and TRBJ2-3; D may be TRBD1 or TRBD2 (5 bases each). CDR1 and CDR2 from the germline V gene are SGHRS and YFSETQ. CDR3 length: 16 amino acids. Deletions cut 5 bases from V and 3 bases from J, with 19 bases between. In DNA, the CDR3 is TGCGCCAGCAGGATATCGGGGCAGGGATTAACAGATACGCAGTATTTT. This sequence encodes CASRISGQGLTDTQYF.

V usage is TRBV6-1 and J usage is TRBJ2-7, with TRBD1 identical over 7 bases. Trimming at V came to 6 bases and at J to 3 bases, leaving 5 bases not matched to a gene. Germline loops: CDR1 MNHNS, CDR2 SASEGT. The CDR3 runs to 13 residues. CDR3 nucleotides: TGTGCCAGCAGGCTGGGACAGAACTACGAGCAGTACTTC. It specifies CASRLGQNYEQYF.

The gene calls are TRBV7-8 and TRBJ1-2; D gene ambiguous. CDR1 is SGHVS, CDR2 FQNEAQ, per germline. Between the trimmed V and J ends, which lost 0 bases and 5 bases, there was a span of 10 bases. There are 14 residues in the CDR3. This CDR3 reads CASSLAEGGYGYTF. In DNA, the CDR3 is TGTGCCAGCAGCTTAGCCGAGGGAGGGTATGGCTACACCTTC.

The chain carries TRBV2 and TRBJ2-7; D perhaps matches TRBD2 (6 bases). The V gene's germline CDR1 is SNHLY and CDR2 FYNNEI. V was shortened by 0 bases and J by 2 bases, with 14 bases between the two germline ends. The CDR3 spans 16 residues. CDR3 loop: CASSEAAGPTTYEQYF. Written as DNA, the CDR3 is TGTGCCAGCAGTGAAGCGGCGGGACCGACTACCTACGAGCAGTACTTC.

The rearrangement uses TRBV5-4 and TRBJ1-1; 9 bases are a match to TRBD1. The CDR3 covers 14 residues. V lost 3 bases to trimming and J lost 1 base; unmatched junction nucleotides: 1. Germline CDR1 reads SGHNT; CDR2 reads YYREEE (reference sequence). DNA for the CDR3: TGTGCCAGCAGCTCGGACAGGGGGAACACTGAAGCTTTCTTT. This encodes CASSSDRGNTEAFF.

The V gene is TRBV4-1, the J gene TRBJ1-2, with D unresolved. V dropped 1 base and J dropped 2 bases, with 11 bases sitting between them. The CDR3 spans 15 residues. CDR1 and CDR2 from the germline V gene are MGHRA and YSYEKL. The CDR3 DNA is TGCGCCAGCAGCCAAGTCGAGTTGGCCAACTATGGCTACACCTTC. It yields the protein CASSQVELANYGYTF.